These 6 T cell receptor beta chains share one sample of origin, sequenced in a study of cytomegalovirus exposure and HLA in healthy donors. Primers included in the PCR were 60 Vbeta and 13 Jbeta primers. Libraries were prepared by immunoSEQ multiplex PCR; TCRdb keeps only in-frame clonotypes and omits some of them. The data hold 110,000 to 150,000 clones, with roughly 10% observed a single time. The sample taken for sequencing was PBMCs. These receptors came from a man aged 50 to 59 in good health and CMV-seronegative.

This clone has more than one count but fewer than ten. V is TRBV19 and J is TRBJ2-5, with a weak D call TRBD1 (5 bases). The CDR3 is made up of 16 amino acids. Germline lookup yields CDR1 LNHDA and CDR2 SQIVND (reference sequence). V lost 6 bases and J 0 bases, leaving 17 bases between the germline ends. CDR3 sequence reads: CASSDSDVGYQETQYF. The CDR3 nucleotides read TGTGCCAGTAGCGACAGCGACGTGGGGTACCAAGAGACCCAGTACTTC. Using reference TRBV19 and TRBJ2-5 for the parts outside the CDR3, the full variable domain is DGGITQSPKYLFRKEGQNVTLSCEQNLNHDAMYWYRQDPGQGLRLIYYSQIVNDFQKGDIAEGYSVSREKKESFPLTVTSAQKNPTAFYLCASSDSDVGYQETQYFGPGTRLLVL.

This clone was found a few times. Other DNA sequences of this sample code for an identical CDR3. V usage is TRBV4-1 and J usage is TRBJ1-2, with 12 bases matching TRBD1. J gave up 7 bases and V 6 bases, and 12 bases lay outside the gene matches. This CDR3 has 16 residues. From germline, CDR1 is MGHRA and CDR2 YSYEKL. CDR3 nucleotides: TGCGCCAGCAGTTCCGGGACAGGGGGCAGCCTCTCTGGCTACACCTTC. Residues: CASSSGTGGSLSGYTF.

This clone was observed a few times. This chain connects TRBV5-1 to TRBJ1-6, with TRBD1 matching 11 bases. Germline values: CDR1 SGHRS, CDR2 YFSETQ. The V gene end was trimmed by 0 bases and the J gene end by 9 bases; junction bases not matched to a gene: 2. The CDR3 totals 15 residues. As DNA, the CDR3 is TGCGCCAGCAGCTTGGCCGGGACAGGGGGTTCACCCCTCCACTTT. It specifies CASSLAGTGGSPLHF.

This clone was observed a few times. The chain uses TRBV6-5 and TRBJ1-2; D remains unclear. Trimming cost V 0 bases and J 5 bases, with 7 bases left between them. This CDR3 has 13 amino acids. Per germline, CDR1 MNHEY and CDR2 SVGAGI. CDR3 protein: CASSYSRRYGYTF. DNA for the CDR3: TGTGCCAGCAGTTACTCGAGAAGATATGGCTACACCTTC.

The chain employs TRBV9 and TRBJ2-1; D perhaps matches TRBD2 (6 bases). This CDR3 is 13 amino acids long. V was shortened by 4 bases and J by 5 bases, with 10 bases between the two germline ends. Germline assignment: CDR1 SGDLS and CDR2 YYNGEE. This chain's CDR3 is CASSIGGHNEQFF. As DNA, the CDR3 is TGTGCCAGCAGCATCGGAGGGCACAATGAGCAGTTCTTC.

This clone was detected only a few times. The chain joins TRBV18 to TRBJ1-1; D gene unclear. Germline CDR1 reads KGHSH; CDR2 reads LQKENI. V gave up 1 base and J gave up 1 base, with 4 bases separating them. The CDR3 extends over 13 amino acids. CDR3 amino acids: CASSPRQNTEAFF. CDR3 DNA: TGTGCCAGCTCACCACGGCAGAACACTGAAGCTTTCTTT.